This is a list of T cell receptor beta chains from one sample in a study of T cells in Graves' hyperthyroidism and ophthalmopathy. TCRdb processed the multiplex PCR reads anew with MiXCR; each CDR3 protein has one entry. The data show approximately 610,000 distinct CDR3 sequences, about a sixth seen once. What was sequenced was blood. The receptors were sampled from a woman aged 18-35 years with Graves' hyperthyroidism. The CDR3 runs from the conserved cysteine through the conserved F or W. D genes are given only for firm matches. Clone size is given for some rows only: seen once, a few or many times, or a class if the clone is expanded.

clone size	J gene	D gene	V gene	CDR3 DNA	CDR3 protein
many	TRBJ1-1	TRBD1	TRBV11-2	TGTGCCAGCAGGCGTACAGGGGCCCCTGAAGCTTTCTTT	CASRRTGAPEAFF
many	TRBJ2-5	TRBD2	TRBV20-1	TGCAGTGCTAGGAGCGGGGGCCAACAAGAGACCCAGTACTTC	CSARSGGQQETQYF
many	TRBJ2-7	-	TRBV7-9	TGTGCCAGCAGCAAAAGAGGGTGGGAGCAGTACTTC	CASSKRGWEQYF
-	TRBJ2-3	-	TRBV24-1	TGTGCCACCAGGGGGGACAGCACAGATACGCAGTATTTT	CATRGDSTDTQYF
many	TRBJ1-5	-	TRBV12-3/TRBV12-4	TGTGCCAGCAGTTTAGGTCTAGGCCCAGGGCCCCAGCATTTT	CASSLGLGPGPQHF
few	TRBJ1-1	TRBD1	TRBV25-1	TGTGCCAGCAGTGAATGGGGGACAGCCCCTGGAAACACTGAAGCTTTCTTT	CASSEWGTAPGNTEAFF
-	TRBJ1-4	TRBD1	TRBV6-2/TRBV6-3	TGTGCCAGCAAGGACAGGGGGAATGAAAAACTGTTTTTT	CASKDRGNEKLFF
-	TRBJ1-2	-	TRBV13	TGTGCCAGCAGCCCCGCCGGGACGTCGGTTCATGGCTACACCTTC	CASSPAGTSVHGYTF
-	TRBJ2-5	TRBD2	TRBV5-1	TGCGCCAGCAGCTTGGCGGCTAGCGGGCTTCAAGAGACCCAGTACTTC	CASSLAASGLQETQYF
-	TRBJ1-1	-	TRBV5-4	TGTGCCAGCAGCTTGGAGGCGGGGCGAACTGAAGCTTTCTTT	CASSLEAGRTEAFF
few	TRBJ2-6	TRBD2	TRBV29-1	TGCAGCGTTGAACCAGCGGGACTTGGTGGGGCCAACGTCCTGACTTTC	CSVEPAGLGGANVLTF
few	TRBJ2-2	-	TRBV6-2/TRBV6-3	TGTGCCAGCAGCCCAGACTATGACGGGACCGGGGAGCTGTTTTTT	CASSPDYDGTGELFF
-	TRBJ2-7	-	TRBV6-1	TGTGCCAGCAGTGTCGAGTTCTACGAGCAGTACTTC	CASSVEFYEQYF
-	TRBJ2-1	-	TRBV6-1	TGTGCCACCCAGGAGGGTATATACAATGAGCAGTTCTTC	CATQEGIYNEQFF
many	TRBJ2-7	-	TRBV20-1	TGCAGTGCCCTTGACCGGGTGCCCTACGAGCAGTACTTC	CSALDRVPYEQYF
-	TRBJ2-7	TRBD2	TRBV7-2	TGTGCCAGCAGATTCGGACTAGCGGGAGGTGGCGAGCAGTACTTC	CASRFGLAGGGEQYF
many	TRBJ2-3	TRBD2	TRBV27	TGTGCCAGCAGTTGGCGGGAGGCTAGCACAGATACGCAGTATTTT	CASSWREASTDTQYF
many	TRBJ1-1	-	TRBV11-2	TGTGCCAGCAGCTTGTACCGCACTGAAGCTTTCTTT	CASSLYRTEAFF
many	TRBJ2-7	TRBD2	TRBV7-9	TGTGCCAGCAGCTTATCAAGGCTAGCGGGACTTGAGCAGTACTTC	CASSLSRLAGLEQYF
many	TRBJ1-1	-	TRBV12-3/TRBV12-4	TGTGCCAGCAGCCTAAGGGGGAGGAACACTGAAGCTTTCTTT	CASSLRGRNTEAFF
few	TRBJ1-2	-	TRBV29-1	TGCAGCGTCGGACCTGGGTTTGGCTACACCTTC	CSVGPGFGYTF
few	TRBJ2-7	TRBD1	TRBV7-2	TGTGCCAGTAGTCTCTCCGGGACAGGGAACTACGAGCAGTACTTC	CASSLSGTGNYEQYF
many	TRBJ2-7	-	TRBV2	TGTGCCACCAACCTCGGGTACGAGCAGTACTTC	CATNLGYEQYF
few	TRBJ2-7	-	TRBV6-1	TGCTGCATAAGGGTATCAGGCTACGAGCAGTACTTC	CCIRVSGYEQYF
-	TRBJ2-5	-	TRBV19	TGTGCCAGTAGTATAGATACGGGACCGCAGGGCGAGACCCAGTACTTC	CASSIDTGPQGETQYF
few	TRBJ2-5	-	TRBV2	TGTGCCAGCAGTAGGACCCCGGCGACCCAGTACTTC	CASSRTPATQYF
many	TRBJ1-5	-	TRBV27	TGTGCCAGCAGTTTAGGGGGGACCTATCAGCCCCAGCATTTT	CASSLGGTYQPQHF
many	TRBJ1-1	-	TRBV7-3	TGTGCCAGCAGCCTGGTCCGGGGACAAAGAGCTTTCTTT	CASSLVRGQRAFF
many	TRBJ2-7	TRBD2	TRBV28	TGTGCCAGCAGTTCGGGACTAGCGCTCTCCTACGAGCAGTACTTC	CASSSGLALSYEQYF
once	TRBJ1-4	-	TRBV5-4	TGTGCCAGCGGGAGGGCGGATAATGAAAAACTGTTTTTT	CASGRADNEKLFF
few	TRBJ1-1	TRBD1	TRBV25-1	TGTGCCAGCAGTGAACCGACAGGGGATGCTGAAGCTTTCTTT	CASSEPTGDAEAFF
few	TRBJ2-3	TRBD1	TRBV19	TGTGCCAGTCTCCAGGGGGCATCGGGAGATACGCAGTATTTT	CASLQGASGDTQYF
few	TRBJ2-1	TRBD2	TRBV3-1	TGTGCCAGCAGCCCACGGACTAGCGGGGTCGGGAATGAGCAGTTCTTC	CASSPRTSGVGNEQFF
many	TRBJ1-1	-	TRBV28	TGTGCCAGCAGCCCAGTAATCACTGAAGCTTTCTTT	CASSPVITEAFF
many	TRBJ2-7	-	TRBV5-1	TGCGCCAGCAGCCCCGGGGAGCGGGTCTCCTACGAGCAGTACTTC	CASSPGERVSYEQYF
-	TRBJ2-2	TRBD1	TRBV5-1	TGCGCCAGCAGCTCTCTCAGGGGGCAGGGGACCGGGGAGCTGTTTTTT	CASSSLRGQGTGELFF
-	TRBJ2-3	-	TRBV27	TGTGCCAGCAGTTTTTTAGCGCAGCTTAGCACAGATACGCAGTATTTT	CASSFLAQLSTDTQYF
-	TRBJ2-1	TRBD1	TRBV24-1	TGTGCCACCAGTGACCGTATGACAGGGGTTGGGTATGAGCAGTTCTTC	CATSDRMTGVGYEQFF
-	TRBJ2-5	-	TRBV7-2	TGTGCCAGCAGCTCGACGGGGTTCAAAGAGACCCAGTACTTC	CASSSTGFKETQYF
-	TRBJ1-1	-	TRBV10-3	TGTGCCATCGGACGACAGAACGAAGCTTTCTTT	CAIGRQNEAFF
once	TRBJ2-5	-	TRBV28	TGTGCCAGCAGTGGACTAACAGGGTTCCAAGAGACCCAGTACTTC	CASSGLTGFQETQYF
few	TRBJ1-6	TRBD1	TRBV7-2	TGTGCCAGCAGCTTAGCCCCAGGGGGGTATAATTCACCCCTCCACTTT	CASSLAPGGYNSPLHF
-	TRBJ2-1	TRBD1	TRBV4-3	TGCGCCAGCAGCCAAGAGGAGGGGACAGGGGGCGATGAGCAGTTCTTC	CASSQEEGTGGDEQFF
many	TRBJ1-6	TRBD1	TRBV20-1	TGCAGTGTCAAGGGGGCTAATAATTCACCCCTCCACTTT	CSVKGANNSPLHF
many	TRBJ2-7	-	TRBV20-1	TGCAGTGCACTAGGGGTGGGTAGAGGGACCCTTCGGTACGAGCAGTACTTC	CSALGVGRGTLRYEQYF